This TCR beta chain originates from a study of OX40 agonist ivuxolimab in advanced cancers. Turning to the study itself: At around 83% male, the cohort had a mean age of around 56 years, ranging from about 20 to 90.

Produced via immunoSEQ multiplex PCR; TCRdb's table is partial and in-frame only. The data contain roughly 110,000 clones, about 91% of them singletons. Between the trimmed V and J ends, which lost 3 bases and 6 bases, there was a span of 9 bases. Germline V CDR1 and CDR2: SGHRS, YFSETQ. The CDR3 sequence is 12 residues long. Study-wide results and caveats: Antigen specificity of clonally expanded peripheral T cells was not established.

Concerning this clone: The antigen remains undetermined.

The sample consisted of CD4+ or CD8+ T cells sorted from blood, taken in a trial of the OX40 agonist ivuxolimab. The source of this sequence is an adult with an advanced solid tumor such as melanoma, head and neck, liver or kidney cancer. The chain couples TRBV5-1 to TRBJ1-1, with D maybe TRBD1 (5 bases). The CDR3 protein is CASSSRESEAFF. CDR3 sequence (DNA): TGCGCCAGCAGCTCCAGGGAATCTGAAGCTTTCTTT.